The sequence of this T cell receptor (beta chain) was determined in a study of blood T cell repertoires in COVID-19. The wider study: Acute-phase and convalescent COVID-19 samples originated in the United States, Italy and Spain. Sources were T cells, B-cell-depleted T cells, or PBMCs; the material itself was cDNA or gDNA.

The germline CDR1 and CDR2 sequences are DFQATT and SNEGSKA (reference sequence). The CDR3 is 11 residues long. Under the authors' procedure: Reference gene primer amplification yielded estimated nucleated cell counts. Only in-frame clones appear in the TCRdb table, and some are missing; sequencing was by immunoSEQ multiplex PCR. Clonal size and the V and J genes are those of that table, whereas D and trimming came from the DNA. Of about 200,000 clones in the sample, roughly 90% are singletons; the top ten hold 0.75% to 0.9%. This clonotype originated in a woman aged 70-85 years with acute or convalescent COVID-19. The V and J genes are TRBV20-1 and TRBJ2-7; TRBD1 matches at 11 bases. The material sequenced was peripheral blood. The DNA of the CDR3 is TGCGGGGGGACAGGGGGGAACGAGCAGTACTTC. Protein product: CGGTGGNEQYF.